This TCR beta chain was retrieved from a study of T cells in Graves' hyperthyroidism and ophthalmopathy. On the study more broadly: The initial diagnosis was the point when peripheral blood was collected, ahead of any treatment. Study findings and constraints: Before onset, ophthalmopathy was predicted by the model a median 6.5 months earlier. Most thyroid clonotypes with frequency above 0.001 were detected in blood.

Note on this clonotype: Its antigen is undetermined.

It was uncontrolled infection, other autoimmune disease, pregnancy or lactation that excluded patients. There were TCR beta CDR3 regions amplified from RNA transcripts. Using the HTBI primer set, a first-round RT-PCR was run on the TCR CDR3. TCRdb processed the multiplex PCR reads anew with MiXCR; each CDR3 protein has one entry. Among 700,000 or so distinct CDR3 sequences listed, about 15% were seen once. The CDR3 sequence is 12 residues long. V lost 8 bases, J lost 5 bases, and 15 bases lay in between. CDR1 and CDR2 from the germline V gene are GTSNPN and SVGIG (reference sequence). Sample: blood. The TCR sequence derives from a man aged 18 to 35 with Graves' hyperthyroidism. V is TRBV30 and J is TRBJ2-5, with D perhaps matching TRBD1 (5 bases). The CDR3 loop reads CASSIPGETQYF. The CDR3 DNA reads TGTGCCAGTAGTATCCCAGGGGAGACCCAGTACTTC.